Listed below are T cell receptor beta chains from one sample, sequenced in a study of blood T cell repertoires in COVID-19. Sequenced by immunoSEQ multiplex PCR; TCRdb stores in-frame clones only, minus some. The sample consists of about 250,000 clones, roughly 90% of them appearing once. Input material: PBMCs or T cells enriched from blood (not recorded which). The receptor source for this set is a woman between 50 and 59 years old who had recovered from COVID-19. CDR3s include the opening cysteine and the closing phenylalanine or tryptophan. A D gene is named only where the DNA matches it firmly. The size entry is marked missing in some rows and otherwise reads once, few, many or a size class.

d_call	clone_size	v_call	j_call	cdr3_aa	cdr3_nt
-	-	TRBV28	TRBJ2-1	CASSPEGPYNEQFF	TGTGCCAGCAGTCCCGAGGGTCCCTACAATGAGCAGTTCTTC
-	-	TRBV14	TRBJ2-2	CASSQDLGSGYTGELFF	TGTGCCAGCAGCCAAGATTTGGGGAGTGGGTACACCGGGGAGCTGTTTTTT
-	-	TRBV18	TRBJ1-2	CASSPPREGRNYGYTF	TGTGCCAGCTCACCACCCCGAGAGGGCCGAAACTATGGCTACACCTTC
-	-	TRBV19	TRBJ1-2	CASSIAGQGDRGYTF	TGTGCCAGTAGTATAGCGGGCCAAGGGGATCGTGGCTACACCTTC
-	-	TRBV28	TRBJ2-7	CASSPQIPYEQYF	TGTGCCAGCAGTCCCCAGATTCCCTACGAGCAGTACTTC
-	-	TRBV27	TRBJ2-7	CASSQRVGAKYYEQYF	TGTGCCAGCAGTCAACGGGTTGGGGCCAAATACTACGAGCAGTACTTC
TRBD1	-	TRBV5-1	TRBJ1-1	CASSATGLMNTEAFF	TGCGCCAGCAGCGCGACAGGGTTGATGAACACTGAAGCTTTCTTT
-	-	TRBV5-8	TRBJ2-6	CASSSQIPSSGANVLTF	TGTGCCAGCAGCTCGCAAATCCCTAGCTCTGGGGCCAACGTCCTGACTTTC
-	-	TRBV19	TRBJ2-4	CASSLSGSENIQYF	TGTGCCAGTAGTTTATCGGGAAGTGAAAACATTCAGTACTTC
-	-	TRBV7-2	TRBJ2-7	CASTWTADSYEQYF	TGTGCCAGCACCTGGACAGCTGACTCCTACGAGCAGTACTTC
-	-	TRBV6-5	TRBJ2-1	CASSYSRFASYNEQFF	TGTGCCAGCAGTTACTCGAGGTTTGCCTCCTACAATGAGCAGTTCTTC
-	-	TRBV2	TRBJ1-5	CASSGAPYQPQHF	TGTGCCAGCAGTGGGGCTCCGTATCAGCCCCAGCATTTT
-	-	TRBV3-1/TRBV3-2	TRBJ1-6	CASSRWTELNSPLHF	TGTGCCAGCAGTCGCTGGACAGAGCTTAATTCACCCCTCCACTTT
-	-	TRBV20-1	TRBJ1-4	CSASKGGATNEKLFF	TGCAGTGCTAGTAAAGGGGGTGCAACTAATGAAAAACTGTTTTTT
-	-	TRBV28	TRBJ1-5	CASSDDRKSNQPQHF	TGTGCCAGCAGTGATGACAGGAAGAGCAATCAGCCCCAGCATTTT
TRBD2	-	TRBV5-1	TRBJ2-1	CASSFLAGGRGEQFF	TGCGCCAGCAGCTTCCTAGCGGGAGGGCGGGGTGAGCAGTTCTTC
TRBD1	-	TRBV18	TRBJ1-1	CASSQNAGGTGEAFF	TGTGCCAGCTCACAGAATGCAGGGGGTACGGGTGAAGCTTTCTTT
-	once	TRBV5-1	TRBJ1-2	CASSPNWGRANYGYTF	TGCGCCAGCAGCCCGAACTGGGGCAGGGCAAACTATGGCTACACCTTC
TRBD1	few	TRBV27	TRBJ1-2	CASSSRGGNTYGYTF	TGTGCCAGCAGTTCAAGAGGGGGCAACACCTATGGCTACACCTTC
-	-	TRBV11-2	TRBJ1-2	CASSLVRGSTMRYTF	TGTGCCAGCAGCTTAGTAAGGGGATCCACTATGCGCTACACCTTC
-	-	TRBV13	TRBJ2-7	CASSLETSEQYF	TGTGCCAGCAGCTTAGAAACCAGCGAGCAGTACTTC
-	-	TRBV18	TRBJ1-3	CASSPGPLSSGNTIYF	TGTGCCAGCTCACCAGGGCCCCTAAGCTCTGGAAACACCATATATTTT
TRBD1	once	TRBV27	TRBJ1-5	CASRKTGGNQPQHF	TGTGCCAGCAGGAAAACAGGGGGCAATCAGCCCCAGCATTTT
-	-	TRBV2	TRBJ1-5	CASSEETVAANQPQHF	-
-	few	TRBV18	TRBJ1-5	CASSSQENQPQHF	TGTGCCAGCTCGTCTCAGGAAAATCAGCCCCAGCATTTT
-	-	TRBV19	TRBJ2-4	CASSIRENIQYF	TGTGCCAGTAGTATTCGGGAAAACATTCAGTACTTC